This TCR beta chain appears in the sequencing data of a study of blood T cell repertoires in COVID-19. Study summary: Samples came from the United States, Italy and Spain, spanning acute and convalescent COVID-19. T cells, B-cell-depleted T cells, or PBMCs supplied cDNA or gDNA.

Trimming removed 8 bases from V and 1 base from J; junction bases left unmatched: 10. CDR3 length equals 15 residues. Per the germline V gene, CDR1 is LNHDA and CDR2 is SQIVND (reference sequence). In the original analysis: Amplification of reference gene primers was used by the study to estimate nucleated cell counts. Profiled with immunoSEQ multiplex PCR; TCRdb holds only in-frame clones, not every one. The D gene and trimming were derived from the DNA, and the V and J assignments and clone size from that table. The data hold roughly 70,000 clones, with about 87% observed a single time. This chain connects TRBV19 to TRBJ1-1, with TRBD1 matching 7 bases. The receptor was derived from an elderly woman with active COVID-19. Sequenced input: peripheral blood. The CDR3 region is CASRNPGTENTEAFF. CDR3 nucleotides: TGTGCCAGTCGGAATCCCGGGACAGAGAACACTGAAGCTTTCTTT.